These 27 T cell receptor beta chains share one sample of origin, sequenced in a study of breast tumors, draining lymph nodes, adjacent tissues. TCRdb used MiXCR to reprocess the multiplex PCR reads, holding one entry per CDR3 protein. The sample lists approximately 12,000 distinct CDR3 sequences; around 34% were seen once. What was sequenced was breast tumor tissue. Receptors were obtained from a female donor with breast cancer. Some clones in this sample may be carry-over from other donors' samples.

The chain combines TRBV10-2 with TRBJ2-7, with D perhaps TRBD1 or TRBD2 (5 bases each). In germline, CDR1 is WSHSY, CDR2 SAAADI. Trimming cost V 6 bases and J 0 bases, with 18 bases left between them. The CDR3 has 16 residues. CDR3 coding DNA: TGCGCCAGCAGCCCCTGGGGGTCTGCGGACTCCTACGAGCAGTACTTC. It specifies CASSPWGSADSYEQYF.

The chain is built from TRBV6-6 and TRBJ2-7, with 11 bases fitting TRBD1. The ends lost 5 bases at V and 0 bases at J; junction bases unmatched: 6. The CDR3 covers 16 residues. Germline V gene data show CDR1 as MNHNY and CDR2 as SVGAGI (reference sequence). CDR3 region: CASSGTGTGGSYEQYF. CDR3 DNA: TGTGCCAGCAGTGGGACCGGGACAGGGGGCTCCTACGAGCAGTACTTC.

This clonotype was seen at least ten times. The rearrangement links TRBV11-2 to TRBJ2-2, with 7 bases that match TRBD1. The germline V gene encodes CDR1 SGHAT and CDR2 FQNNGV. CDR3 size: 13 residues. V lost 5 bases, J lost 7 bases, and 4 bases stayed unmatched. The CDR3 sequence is CASSPRQGGELFF. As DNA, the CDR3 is TGTGCCAGCAGCCCCCGACAGGGCGGGGAGCTGTTTTTT.

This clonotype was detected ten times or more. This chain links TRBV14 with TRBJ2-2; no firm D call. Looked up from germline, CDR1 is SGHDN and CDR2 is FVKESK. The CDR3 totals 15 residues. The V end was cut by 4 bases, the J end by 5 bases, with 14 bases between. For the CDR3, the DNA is TGTGCCAGCAGCCTTTTACAAACTGGGACCGGGGAGCTGTTTTTT. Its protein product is CASSLLQTGTGELFF.

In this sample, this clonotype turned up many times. This chain's CDR3 is CASSQVASSTSTDTQYF. The CDR3 bases are TGTGCCAGCAGCCAAGTGGCTAGCTCGACTAGCACAGATACGCAGTATTTT. The chain employs TRBV3-1 and TRBJ2-3, with a tentative D call TRBD2 (5 bases). The CDR3 is 17 residues long. V shed 1 base and J shed 0 bases, with 14 bases lying between them. Germline CDR1 and CDR2: LGHDT and YNNKEL (reference sequence).

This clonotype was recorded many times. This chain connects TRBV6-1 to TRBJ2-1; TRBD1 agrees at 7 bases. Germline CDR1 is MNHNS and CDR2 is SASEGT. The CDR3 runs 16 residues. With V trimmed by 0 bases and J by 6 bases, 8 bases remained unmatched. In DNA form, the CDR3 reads TGTGCCAGCAGTGAAGCGGTAGGGGGCGCCGGCAATGAGCAGTTCTTC. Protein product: CASSEAVGGAGNEQFF.

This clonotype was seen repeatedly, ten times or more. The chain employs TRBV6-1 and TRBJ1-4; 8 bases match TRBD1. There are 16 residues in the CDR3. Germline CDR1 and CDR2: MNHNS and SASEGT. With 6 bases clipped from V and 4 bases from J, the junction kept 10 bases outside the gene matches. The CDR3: CASRLPTGQVNEKLFF. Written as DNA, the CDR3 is TGTGCCAGCAGACTTCCTACGGGACAGGTTAATGAAAAACTGTTTTTT.

CDR3 sequence reads: CASKPGLASNEQFF. DNA of the CDR3: TGTGCCAGCAAACCGGGACTAGCAAGCAATGAGCAGTTCTTC. This chain links TRBV11-3 with TRBJ2-1; 9 bases agree with TRBD2. Per the germline V gene, CDR1 is SGHNT and CDR2 is YENEEA. V was pared by 7 bases and J by 6 bases, with 7 bases of the junction left unmatched. CDR3 length: 14 amino acids.

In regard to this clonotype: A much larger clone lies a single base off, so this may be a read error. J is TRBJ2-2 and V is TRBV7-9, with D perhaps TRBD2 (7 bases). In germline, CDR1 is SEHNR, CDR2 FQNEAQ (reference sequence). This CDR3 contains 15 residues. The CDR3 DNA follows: TGTGCCAGCAGCTTTCGGGGGGCGGGCACCGGGGAGCTGTCTTTT. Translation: CASSFRGAGTGELSF.

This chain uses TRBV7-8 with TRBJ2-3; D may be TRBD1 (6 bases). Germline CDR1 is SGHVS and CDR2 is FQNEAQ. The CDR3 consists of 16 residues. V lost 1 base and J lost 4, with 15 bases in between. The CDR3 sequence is CASSLGGGARSDTQYF. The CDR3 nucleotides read TGTGCCAGCAGCTTAGGAGGGGGAGCTAGATCAGATACGCAGTATTTT.

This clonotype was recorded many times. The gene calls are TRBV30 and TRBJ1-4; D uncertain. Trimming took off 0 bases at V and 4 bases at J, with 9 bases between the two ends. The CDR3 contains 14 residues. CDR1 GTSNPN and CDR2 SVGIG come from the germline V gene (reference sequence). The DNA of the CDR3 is TGTGCCTGGAGTGTTGGCAGAATTAATGAAAAACTGTTTTTT. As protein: CAWSVGRINEKLFF. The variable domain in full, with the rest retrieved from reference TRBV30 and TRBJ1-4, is SQTIHQWPATLVQPVGSPLSLECTVEGTSNPNLYWYRQAAGRGLQLLFYSVGIGQISSEVPQNLSASRPQDRQFILSSKKLLLSDSGFYLCAWSVGRINEKLFFGSGTQLSVL.

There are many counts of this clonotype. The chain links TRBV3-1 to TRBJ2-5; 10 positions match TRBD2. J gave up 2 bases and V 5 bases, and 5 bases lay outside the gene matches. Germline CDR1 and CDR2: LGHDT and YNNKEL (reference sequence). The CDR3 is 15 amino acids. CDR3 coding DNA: TGTGCCAGCAGCACCAGGACTAGCGGACAAGAGACCCAGTACTTC. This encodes CASSTRTSGQETQYF.

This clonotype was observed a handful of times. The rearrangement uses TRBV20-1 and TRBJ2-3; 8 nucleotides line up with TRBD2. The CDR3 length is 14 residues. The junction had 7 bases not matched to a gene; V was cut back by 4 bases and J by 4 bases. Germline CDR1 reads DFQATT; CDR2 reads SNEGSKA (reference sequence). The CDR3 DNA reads TGCAGTGCTATATCCCTAGCGGGCTCAGATACGCAGTATTTT. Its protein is CSAISLAGSDTQYF.

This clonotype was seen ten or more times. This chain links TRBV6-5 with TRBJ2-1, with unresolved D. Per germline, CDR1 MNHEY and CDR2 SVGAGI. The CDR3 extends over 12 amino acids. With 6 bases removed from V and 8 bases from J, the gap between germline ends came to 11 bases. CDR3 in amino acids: CASSPNGHEQFF. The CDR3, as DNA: TGTGCCAGCAGCCCAAACGGGCATGAGCAGTTCTTC.

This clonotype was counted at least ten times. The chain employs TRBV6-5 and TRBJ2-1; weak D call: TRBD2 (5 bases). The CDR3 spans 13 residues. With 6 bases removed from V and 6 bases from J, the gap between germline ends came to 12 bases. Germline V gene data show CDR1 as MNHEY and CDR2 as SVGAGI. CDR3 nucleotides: TGTGCCAGCAGCCGGGGTTTCGGCAATGAGCAGTTCTTC. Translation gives CASSRGFGNEQFF.

The CDR3 bases are TGTGCCAGTAGTACGGGACAGGGTATAACTTACGAGCAGTACTTC. Residues: CASSTGQGITYEQYF. This sequence joins TRBV19 and TRBJ2-7; 9 bases line up with TRBD1. The CDR3 runs 15 residues. Looked up from germline, CDR1 is LNHDA and CDR2 is SQIVND (reference sequence). V shed 4 bases, J shed 4 bases, and the junction held 8 bases outside the gene matches.

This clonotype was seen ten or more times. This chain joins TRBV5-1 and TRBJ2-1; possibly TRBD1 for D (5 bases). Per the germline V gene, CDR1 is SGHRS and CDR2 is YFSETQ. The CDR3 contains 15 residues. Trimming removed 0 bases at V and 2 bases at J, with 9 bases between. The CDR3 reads CASSLEGATYNEQFF. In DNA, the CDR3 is TGCGCCAGCAGCTTGGAAGGGGCAACCTACAATGAGCAGTTCTTC.

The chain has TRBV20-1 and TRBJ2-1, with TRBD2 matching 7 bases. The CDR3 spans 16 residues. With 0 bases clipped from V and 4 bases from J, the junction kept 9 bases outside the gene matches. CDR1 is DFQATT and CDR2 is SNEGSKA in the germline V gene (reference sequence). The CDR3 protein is CSARDRAGAGYNEQFF. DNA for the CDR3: TGCAGTGCTAGAGATCGTGCGGGAGCGGGTTACAATGAGCAGTTCTTC.

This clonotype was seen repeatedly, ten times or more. The CDR3 region has the DNA TGTGCCAGCAGTTACGGGGGGCAGGATGGCACAGATACGCAGTATTTT. Its translation is CASSYGGQDGTDTQYF. This chain uses TRBV6-2 or TRBV6-3 with TRBJ2-3; D is tentatively TRBD1 or TRBD2 (6 bases each). Germline V lookup: CDR1 MNHEY, CDR2 SVGEGT. CDR3 size: 16 residues. The V end was cut by 2 bases, the J end by 1 base, with 13 bases between.

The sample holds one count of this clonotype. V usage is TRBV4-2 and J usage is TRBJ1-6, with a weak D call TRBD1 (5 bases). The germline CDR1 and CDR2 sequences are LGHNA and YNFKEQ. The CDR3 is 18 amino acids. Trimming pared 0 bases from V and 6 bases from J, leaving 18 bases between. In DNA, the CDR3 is TGTGCCAGCAGCCAAGATCCGGGGGGGAACGGGTTTAATTCACCCCTCCACTTT. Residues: CASSQDPGGNGFNSPLHF.

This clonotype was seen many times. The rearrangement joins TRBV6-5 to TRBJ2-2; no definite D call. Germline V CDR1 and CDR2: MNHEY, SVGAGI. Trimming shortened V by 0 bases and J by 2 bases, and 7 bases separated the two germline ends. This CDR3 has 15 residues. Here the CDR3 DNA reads TGTGCCAGCAGTTACTCGACTTCAAACACCGGGGAGCTGTTTTTT. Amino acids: CASSYSTSNTGELFF.

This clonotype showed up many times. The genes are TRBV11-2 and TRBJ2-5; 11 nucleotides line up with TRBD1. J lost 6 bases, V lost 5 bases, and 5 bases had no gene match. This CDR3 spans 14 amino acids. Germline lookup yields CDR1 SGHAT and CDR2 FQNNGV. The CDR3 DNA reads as TGTGCCAGCAGCGGGGGACAGGGGGGGCAGACCCAGTACTTC. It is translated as CASSGGQGGQTQYF. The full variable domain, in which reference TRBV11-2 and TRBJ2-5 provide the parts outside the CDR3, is EAGVAQSPRYKIIEKRQSVAFWCNPISGHATLYWYQQILGQGPKLLIQFQNNGVVDDSQLPKDRFSAERLKGVDSTLKIQPAKLEDSAVYLCASSGGQGGQTQYFGPGTRLLVL.

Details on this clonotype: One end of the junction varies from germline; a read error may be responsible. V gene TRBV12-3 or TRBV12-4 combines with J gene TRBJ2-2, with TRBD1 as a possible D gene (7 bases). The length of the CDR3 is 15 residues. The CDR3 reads CASGPTGLNTGGLFF. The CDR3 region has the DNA TGTGCCAGCGGCCCGACAGGGTTGAACACCGGGGGGCTGTTTTTT.

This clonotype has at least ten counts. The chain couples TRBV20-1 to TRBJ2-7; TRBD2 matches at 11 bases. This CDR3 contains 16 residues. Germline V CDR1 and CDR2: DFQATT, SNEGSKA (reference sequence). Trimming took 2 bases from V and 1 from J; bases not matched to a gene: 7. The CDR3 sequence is CSARKGGLAVSYEQYF. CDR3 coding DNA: TGCAGTGCTAGAAAAGGGGGACTAGCGGTTTCCTACGAGCAGTACTTC.

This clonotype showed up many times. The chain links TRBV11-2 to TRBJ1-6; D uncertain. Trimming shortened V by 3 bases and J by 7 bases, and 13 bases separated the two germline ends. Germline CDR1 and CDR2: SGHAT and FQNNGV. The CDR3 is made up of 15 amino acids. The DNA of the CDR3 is TGTGCCAGCAGCTTGAGCCGGAGCCAAAATTCACCCCTCCACTTT. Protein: CASSLSRSQNSPLHF.

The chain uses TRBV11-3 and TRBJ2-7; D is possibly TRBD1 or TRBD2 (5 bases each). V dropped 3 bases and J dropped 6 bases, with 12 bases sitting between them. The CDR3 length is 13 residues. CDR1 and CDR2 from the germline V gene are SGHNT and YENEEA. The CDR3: CASSFSAGTEQYF. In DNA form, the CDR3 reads TGTGCCAGCAGCTTTTCGGCAGGGACCGAGCAGTACTTC.

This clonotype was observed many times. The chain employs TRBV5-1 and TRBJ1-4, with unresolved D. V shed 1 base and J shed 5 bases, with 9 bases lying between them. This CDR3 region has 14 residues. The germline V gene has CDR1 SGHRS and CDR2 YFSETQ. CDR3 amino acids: CASSLNLQNEKLFF. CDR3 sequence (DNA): TGCGCCAGCAGCTTGAATCTTCAGAATGAAAAACTGTTTTTT.